The rows below give T cell receptor beta chains drawn from one sample of a study of shared clonotypes between healthy human individuals. This table comes from immunoSEQ multiplex PCR, and its TCRdb copy is limited to in-frame clones, with some not included. The table has some 2 million clones, 90% to 95% seen once; the top ten hold under 0.15%. The source material was naive CD4+ T cells sorted from blood. Receptor source: a man between 18 and 29 years old in good health. The CDR3 runs from the conserved cysteine through the conserved F or W. A D gene is named only where the DNA matches it firmly. For some rows the clone size is stated as once, few or many, or as a class when expanded; others skip it.

CDR3 DNA | CDR3 protein | D gene | clone size | J gene | V gene
TGTGCCAGCAGGACAGGCCCCTATGGCTACACCTTC | CASRTGPYGYTF | . | . | TRBJ1-2 | TRBV28
TGTGCCAGCAGCTTAGGGGGACTTGGCACAGATACGCAGTATTTT | CASSLGGLGTDTQYF | . | . | TRBJ2-3 | TRBV11-3
TGTGCCAGCAGCTTAGGAGGACAGGGGGACAATGAGCAGTTCTTC | CASSLGGQGDNEQFF | TRBD1 | . | TRBJ2-1 | TRBV11-3
TGTGCCTGGAGTGTAAGGACCGGGGTAGTGGAAAAACTGTTTTTT | CAWSVRTGVVEKLFF | . | once | TRBJ1-4 | TRBV30
TGCGCCAGCAGCCCTCAGTCCCTGGCCACAGATACGCAGTATTTT | CASSPQSLATDTQYF | . | . | TRBJ2-3 | TRBV5-1
TGTGCCAGCAGCCATCCTAGGTGGAGGGGGTCCTACGAGCAGTACTTC | CASSHPRWRGSYEQYF | . | . | TRBJ2-7 | TRBV14
TGTGCCAGCAGCTTGGGGCTCGGGACTAGCGGGGTAGAGACCCAGTACTTC | CASSLGLGTSGVETQYF | TRBD2 | . | TRBJ2-5 | TRBV5-4
TGTGCTAGCAGCTATGCGCTTGGGGGGGAGCTGTTTTTT | CASSYALGGELFF | . | . | TRBJ2-2 | TRBV7-7
TGTGCCAGCAGTGAAAGCAGGGGAAGGGAAAAACTGTTTTTT | CASSESRGREKLFF | . | . | TRBJ1-4 | TRBV25-1
TGCGCCAGCAGCCTAACTAGCGGGGGACAGTACGAGCAGTACTTC | CASSLTSGGQYEQYF | TRBD2 | . | TRBJ2-7 | TRBV4-1